A single sample gave rise to the 26 T cell receptor beta chains below, sequenced in a study of molecular identifiers for immune sequencing clone quantification (dated by TCRdb to the late 2010s). The method behind the library was PCR. TCRdb lists the instrument as NextSeq 500. The public sequencing data were trimmed at Q25 with fastp and processed into clonotypes with MiXCR by TCRdb, which kept only in-frame beta chains. One record per CDR3 amino acid sequence lists the most common genes and DNA. A total of over 300,000 distinct CDR3 sequences appear in this sample, roughly a quarter of them only once. Approximately 0.74% of the sample is in the top ten clones. The sequenced sample was naive CD8+ T cells from blood, with Jurkat cell RNA spiked in. The cell subset or site label on this specimen signifies: FACS-sorted CD8+CD4-CCR7+CD45RA+ naive T cells. All receptors come from a human donor in good health. Some libraries in this study had Jurkat cell RNA spiked in.

In this sample, this clonotype turned up a few times. This chain connects TRBV9 to TRBJ2-3; TRBD2 matches 9 bases. Germline V gene data show CDR1 as SGDLS and CDR2 as YYNGEE. J gave up 0 bases and V 0 bases, and 5 bases lay outside the gene matches. CDR3 length equals 17 residues. The CDR3 DNA reads as TGTGCCAGCAGCGTAGGAGCGGGAGGACTTAGCACAGATACGCAGTATTTT. Residues: CASSVGAGGLSTDTQYF.

As regards this clonotype: At one end the junction does not follow the germline gene, possibly because of a read error. The V call is TRBV12-3 or TRBV12-4, the J call TRBJ1-5; D unresolved. The CDR3 contains 13 residues. CDR3 coding DNA: TGTGCCAGCAGTTTAAGTATTTATCATCCCCAGCATTTT. This encodes CASSLSIYHPQHF.

This clonotype was recorded many times. The chain couples TRBV14 to TRBJ1-1, with D hard to call. The CDR3 loop spans 14 amino acids. CDR1 SGHDN and CDR2 FVKESK come from the germline V gene. Trimming took off 0 bases at V and 1 base at J, with 6 bases between the two ends. CDR3 sequence reads: CASSQDFGNTEAFF. CDR3 bases: TGTGCCAGCAGCCAAGATTTCGGGAACACTGAAGCTTTCTTT.

V usage is TRBV9 and J usage is TRBJ2-3; D assignment may be TRBD1 or TRBD2 (6 bases each). Trimming took off 7 bases at V and 6 bases at J, with 15 bases between the two ends. Germline CDR1 and CDR2: SGDLS and YYNGEE. The CDR3 is made up of 13 amino acids. CDR3 DNA: TGTGCCAGCTCCTCAGACGGGGGCGATACGCAGTATTTT. Its translation is CASSSDGGDTQYF.

This chain links TRBV19 with TRBJ2-3, with 8 bases that match TRBD2. The CDR3 is made up of 14 amino acids. V lost 5 bases and J lost 7; bases outside the gene matches: 8. Germline V lookup: CDR1 LNHDA, CDR2 SQIVND (reference sequence). The CDR3 nucleotides are TGTGCCAGTAGTTTCGGGACTAGTACTTATACGCAGTATTTT. This sequence encodes CASSFGTSTYTQYF.

This clonotype was recorded a few times. The chain recombines TRBV4-3 with TRBJ2-3; a weak D match, TRBD2 (6 bases). V gave up 5 bases and J gave up 4 bases, with 13 bases separating them. The length of the CDR3 is 14 residues. The germline V gene encodes CDR1 LGHNA and CDR2 YSLEER. CDR3 nucleotides: TGCGCCAGCAGCGACGGGGGAATAGCAGATACGCAGTATTTT. This translates into CASSDGGIADTQYF.

V and J are TRBV13 and TRBJ1-1; 9 bases map to TRBD1. Trimming removed 5 bases from V and 5 bases from J; junction bases left unmatched: 9. The germline V gene has CDR1 PRHDT and CDR2 FYEKMQ (reference sequence). This CDR3 has 15 amino acids. CDR3 DNA sequence: TGTGCCAGCAGCGAACAGGGGGCAGTGTGGACTGAAGCTTTCTTT. Translation: CASSEQGAVWTEAFF.

V is TRBV15 and J is TRBJ2-3, with 8 bases that match TRBD2. CDR1 is LNHNV, CDR2 YYDKDF, per germline (reference sequence). The CDR3 length is 15 residues. The V and J ends lost 5 bases and 2 bases, in that order; junction bases with no gene match: 6. The CDR3 sequence: CATSAVAGYTDTQYF. The DNA of the CDR3 is TGTGCCACCAGCGCAGTAGCGGGATACACAGATACGCAGTATTTT.

The CDR3 loop reads CASSRGRASYNEQFF. In DNA form, the CDR3 reads TGTGCCAGCAGTCGCGGGAGGGCCTCTTACAATGAGCAGTTCTTC. The rearrangement joins TRBV14 to TRBJ2-1; 9 bases match TRBD2. Germline assignment: CDR1 SGHDN and CDR2 FVKESK. This CDR3 contains 15 residues. V shed 6 bases and J 4 bases; nucleotides not matched to a gene: 7.

There are a few counts of this clonotype. The V gene is TRBV4-3, the J gene TRBJ1-3; D gene uncertain. Trimming shortened V by 1 base and J by 5 bases, and 15 bases separated the two germline ends. The CDR3 spans 16 residues. Germline lookup yields CDR1 LGHNA and CDR2 YSLEER. The chain's CDR3 is CASSQAVGPSRNTIYF. CDR3 in DNA: TGCGCCAGCAGCCAAGCGGTTGGACCTAGCCGAAACACCATATATTTT.

This clonotype was seen a few times. The chain has TRBV11-2 and TRBJ2-3; D ambiguous. V lost 4 bases and J lost 0, with 11 bases in between. This CDR3 is built from 15 residues. CDR1 and CDR2 from the germline V gene are SGHAT and FQNNGV. The CDR3 loop reads CASSWGRSSTDTQYF. The CDR3, as DNA: TGTGCCAGCAGCTGGGGTCGGAGTAGCACAGATACGCAGTATTTT.

This clonotype occurred a few times. V gene TRBV19 combines with J gene TRBJ1-5; no clear D gene. Trimming pared 3 bases from V and 6 bases from J, leaving 15 bases between. Germline values: CDR1 LNHDA, CDR2 SQIVND (reference sequence). This CDR3 comprises 15 residues. In nucleotides, the CDR3 is TGTGCCAGTAGTATCATGGGTGTCTCAGGTCAGCCCCAGCATTTT. This encodes CASSIMGVSGQPQHF.

The chain joins TRBV9 to TRBJ2-5; 7 nucleotides align to TRBD2. V trimming: 0 bases; J trimming: 4 bases; junction bases outside the gene matches: 9. The CDR3 extends over 16 amino acids. Germline values: CDR1 SGDLS, CDR2 YYNGEE. DNA of the CDR3: TGTGCCAGCAGCGTAGATGCGGGAGAATTTGGAGAGACCCAGTACTTC. Translating gives CASSVDAGEFGETQYF.

This clonotype was picked up many times. The genes are TRBV6-5 and TRBJ1-1, with D perhaps matching TRBD1 (5 bases). The CDR3 extends over 15 amino acids. Germline lookup yields CDR1 MNHEY and CDR2 SVGAGI. Trimming removed 0 bases at V and 3 bases at J, with 11 bases between. The CDR3 bases are TGTGCCAGCAGTTACTCAGGGACGGTGGACACTGAAGCTTTCTTT. Translation gives CASSYSGTVDTEAFF.

A remark on this clonotype: One junction end disagrees with the germline gene, perhaps due to a read error. The chain couples TRBV6-5 to TRBJ1-4; the D is unclear. This CDR3 contains 15 residues. Germline CDR1 and CDR2: MNHEY and SVGAGI. The CDR3 here is CASSPLSVRNEKLVF. The CDR3 DNA sequence: TGTGCCAGCAGTCCTTTGTCCGTGAGAAATGAAAAACTGGTTTTT.

This clonotype has ten or more counts. V and J are TRBV20-1 and TRBJ2-7; TRBD2 is a possible D gene (6 bases). The CDR3 consists of 14 residues. Germline CDR1 and CDR2: DFQATT and SNEGSKA (reference sequence). V gave up 5 bases and J gave up 6 bases, with 20 bases separating them. The CDR3: CSAPTTSSVSEQYF. The CDR3 DNA sequence: TGCAGTGCTCCCACAACTAGCTCTGTAAGCGAGCAGTACTTC.

CDR3: CASSPRSGTETQYF. The CDR3 region has the DNA TGTGCCAGCAGCCCCCGCTCGGGCACGGAAACGCAGTATTTT. J is TRBJ2-3 and V is TRBV7-6; D unclear. There are 14 residues in the CDR3. Per germline, CDR1 SGHVS and CDR2 FNYEAQ. Trimming removed 5 bases at V and 9 bases at J, with 18 bases between.

Remarks on this clonotype: With a much larger clone just one base away, this may be a read error. This chain uses TRBV7-2 with TRBJ2-1; a possible D gene is TRBD1 (6 bases). Germline CDR1 SGHTA, CDR2 FQGNSA. With 3 bases removed from V and 8 bases from J, the gap between germline ends came to 20 bases. There are 16 residues in the CDR3. This CDR3 reads CASSLTPPIRGYEQFF. CDR3 nucleotide sequence: TGTGCCAGCAGCTTGACCCCCCCCATCAGGGGATATGAGCAGTTCTTC.

CDR3: CASSLAYTSGGPGQFF. CDR3 coding DNA: TGTGCCAGCAGTTTAGCGTATACTAGCGGGGGGCCCGGACAGTTCTTC. This chain links TRBV12-3 or TRBV12-4 with TRBJ2-1; 12 nucleotides align to TRBD2. The CDR3 has 16 amino acids. V gave up 0 bases and J gave up 13 bases; unmatched junction bases: 10.

This clonotype was counted at least ten times. The chain combines TRBV28 with TRBJ2-3, with TRBD1 matching over 9 bases. The length of the CDR3 is 19 residues. V lost 3 bases, J lost 6 bases, and 19 bases stayed unmatched. The V gene's germline CDR1 is MDHEN and CDR2 SYDVKM. The CDR3 DNA reads as TGTGCCAGCAGTTTCCGTCAGCCCCGGACAGGGGCTCTCCCCGATACGCAGTATTTT. This gives the protein CASSFRQPRTGALPDTQYF.

A remark on this clonotype: Without the conserved terminal phenylalanine or tryptophan, this CDR3 likely stems from a read error. The chain carries TRBV2 and TRBJ2-7; D unresolved. The germline CDR1 and CDR2 sequences are SNHLY and FYNNEI. The CDR3 sequence is 10 residues long. V lost 4 bases and J lost 4, with 2 bases in between. The CDR3 DNA follows: TGTGCCAGCAGTGCTTACGAGCAGTACTAC. It yields the protein CASSAYEQYY.

The chain recombines TRBV7-9 with TRBJ1-1, with a possible D match to TRBD1 (6 bases). The CDR3 totals 14 residues. Germline V CDR1 and CDR2: SEHNR, FQNEAQ (reference sequence). V was cut by 6 bases and J by 1 base, with 12 bases left in between. DNA of the CDR3: TGTGCCAGCAGGGGTACAGGGTCGAACACTGAAGCTTTCTTT. This gives the protein CASRGTGSNTEAFF.

V usage is TRBV2 and J usage is TRBJ2-7; D is uncertain. V dropped 6 bases and J dropped 3 bases, with 15 bases sitting between them. CDR3 length: 14 residues. CDR1 is SNHLY and CDR2 is FYNNEI in the germline V gene. CDR3 amino acids: CASRPFLGYYEQYF. In DNA, the CDR3 is TGTGCCAGCAGGCCCTTCCTAGGTTACTACGAGCAGTACTTC.

Remarks on this clonotype: At one boundary the junction diverges from the germline segment, which might be a read error. This rearrangement joins TRBV20-1 to TRBJ2-7, with a weak D call TRBD1 (5 bases). This CDR3 spans 13 amino acids. The germline V gene has CDR1 DFQATT and CDR2 SNEGSKA (reference sequence). The DNA of the CDR3 is TGCAGTGCTAGGGTAGGGGCTACCTACGAGGAGTACTTC. It codes for CSARVGATYEEYF.

The V and J genes are TRBV7-9 and TRBJ2-7, with D perhaps TRBD2 (6 bases). Germline values: CDR1 SEHNR, CDR2 FQNEAQ (reference sequence). The ends were cut back, 10 bases at V and 3 bases at J, with 16 bases in the middle. The CDR3 contains 13 residues. The chain's CDR3 is CAITVLGGYEQYF. In DNA form, the CDR3 reads TGTGCCATCACGGTCTTGGGGGGCTACGAGCAGTACTTC. The full variable domain, completed using reference TRBV7-9 and TRBJ2-7, is DTGVSQNPRHKITKRGQNVTFRCDPISEHNRLYWYRQTLGQGPEFLTYFQNEAQLEKSRLLSDRFSAERPKGSFSTLEIQRTEQGDSAMYLCAITVLGGYEQYFGPGTRLTVT.

The sample holds many counts of this clonotype. The V call is TRBV7-2, the J call TRBJ2-1; the D call may be TRBD1 or TRBD2 (6 bases each). In germline, CDR1 is SGHTA, CDR2 FQGNSA. The V and J ends lost 0 bases and 0 bases respectively, with 15 bases between them. The CDR3 extends over 18 amino acids. CDR3 bases: TGTGCCAGCAGCTTAGCGCTAAAGGGGGGAAGCTCCTACAATGAGCAGTTCTTC. Translating it yields CASSLALKGGSSYNEQFF.